The next 26 T cell receptor beta chains were all read from a single sample in a study of blood T cell repertoires in COVID-19. Only in-frame clones appear in the TCRdb table, and some are missing; sequencing was by immunoSEQ multiplex PCR. This table has about 300,000 clones, approximately 89% appearing once. Material: peripheral blood. These TCRs come from a woman aged 25-40 years who had recovered from COVID-19.

The genes are TRBV19 and TRBJ1-2; 8 bases are a match to TRBD1. CDR3 size: 13 residues. The V segment lost 6 bases and the J segment 6 bases; nucleotides outside the gene matches: 6. From germline, CDR1 is LNHDA and CDR2 SQIVND (reference sequence). CDR3 DNA sequence: TGTGCCAGTAGCCGACAGGGGCGGGATGGCTACACCTTC. It specifies CASSRQGRDGYTF.

V usage is TRBV3-1 (or the pseudogene TRBV3-2) and J usage is TRBJ2-5; 8 positions agree with TRBD2. V was clipped by 1 base and J by 1 base; unmatched bases: 5. The CDR3 is 16 amino acids. Germline assignment: CDR1 LGHDT and CDR2 YNNKEL (reference sequence). The DNA for the CDR3 is TGTGCCAGCAGCCAAGTTTCGGGAGGGTCCCAAGAGACCCAGTACTTC. Its translation is CASSQVSGGSQETQYF.

The chain couples TRBV9 to TRBJ2-1; maybe TRBD2 (6 bases). This CDR3 contains 15 residues. V shed 0 bases and J shed 3 bases, with 10 bases lying between them. The germline gives CDR1 SGDLS, CDR2 YYNGEE. The CDR3 loop is CASSVAGRDYNEQFF. The CDR3 DNA sequence: TGTGCCAGCAGCGTAGCGGGGCGGGACTACAATGAGCAGTTCTTC.

This clone came up once. The chain couples TRBV18 to TRBJ2-5; possible D gene TRBD1, 5 bases. V was shortened by 4 bases and J by 3 bases, with 24 bases between the two germline ends. The germline CDR1 and CDR2 sequences are KGHSH and LQKENI. CDR3 length: 18 amino acids. The chain's CDR3 is CASSRSTTQAINKETQYF. CDR3 bases: TGTGCCAGCTCACGATCCACGACACAGGCGATCAACAAAGAGACCCAGTACTTC.

The sample holds a few counts of this clone. The genes are TRBV5-1 and TRBJ2-7; maybe TRBD1 (5 bases). The CDR3 covers 13 residues. V was clipped by 1 base and J by 4 bases, with 9 bases between them. Germline assignment: CDR1 SGHRS and CDR2 YFSETQ. CDR3: CASSLPSGYEQYF. The CDR3 DNA is TGCGCCAGCAGCTTGCCCTCAGGGTACGAGCAGTACTTC. The entire variable domain, with the rest obtained from reference TRBV5-1 and TRBJ2-7, is as follows: KAGVTQTPRYLIKTRGQQVTLSCSPISGHRSVSWYQQTPGQGLQFLFEYFSETQRNKGNFPGRFSGRQFSNSRSEMNVSTLELGDSALYLCASSLPSGYEQYFGPGTRLTVT.

The chain carries TRBV27 and TRBJ2-2; TRBD2 matches at 13 bases. The junction had 6 bases not matched to a gene; V was cut back by 5 bases and J by 0 bases. This CDR3 is built from 18 residues. The germline CDR1 and CDR2 sequences are MNHEY and SMNVEV (reference sequence). CDR3 sequence (DNA): TGTGCCAGCAGTGCGAACGGACTAGCGGGGGCGAACACCGGGGAGCTGTTTTTT. Translating it yields CASSANGLAGANTGELFF.

The genes are TRBV19 and TRBJ1-5, with a possible D match to TRBD1 (5 bases). The CDR3 has 16 amino acids. Germline CDR1 reads LNHDA; CDR2 reads SQIVND (reference sequence). V lost 1 base and J 2 bases, leaving 12 bases between the germline ends. CDR3 sequence: CASSIGRREGNQPQHF. The CDR3 nucleotides are TGTGCCAGTAGTATAGGGCGCAGGGAGGGCAATCAGCCCCAGCATTTT.

This rearrangement joins TRBV6-5 to TRBJ2-7; 10 positions match TRBD1. CDR3 length: 15 amino acids. Trimming took 6 bases from V and 4 from J; bases not matched to a gene: 9. Germline V CDR1 and CDR2: MNHEY, SVGAGI. In nucleotides, the CDR3 is TGTGCCAGCAGCTTGACGGGACAGGGGACTTACGAGCAGTACTTC. Amino acid sequence: CASSLTGQGTYEQYF.

The chain joins TRBV5-1 to TRBJ1-6; D possibly corresponds to TRBD1 (6 bases). The CDR3 extends over 15 amino acids. The germline V gene has CDR1 SGHRS and CDR2 YFSETQ. Trimming took off 0 bases at V and 9 bases at J, with 13 bases between the two ends. The CDR3: CASSLDRVKGSPLHF. In DNA, the CDR3 is TGCGCCAGCAGCTTGGACAGGGTTAAGGGTTCACCCCTCCACTTT.

The chain couples TRBV4-2 to TRBJ1-6; D may be TRBD1 (6 bases). Trimming took 4 bases from V and 14 from J, leaving 18 bases between them. The CDR3 is made up of 14 amino acids. Germline values: CDR1 LGHNA, CDR2 YNFKEQ. The CDR3: CASSPGQSPWALHF. Written as DNA, the CDR3 is TGTGCCAGCAGCCCCGGACAGTCCCCATGGGCCCTCCACTTT.

The CDR3: CASSYEHRFTDTQYF. CDR3 sequence (DNA): TGTGCCAGCAGTTACGAACACAGATTCACAGATACGCAGTATTTT. This chain joins TRBV6-2 or TRBV6-3 and TRBJ2-3; no firm D call. The germline V and J ends were trimmed by 2 bases and 2 bases, with 11 bases remaining between them. The CDR3 extends over 15 amino acids. Germline CDR1 is MNHEY and CDR2 is SVGEGT.

The chain is built from TRBV2 and TRBJ1-1; 12 bases line up with TRBD1. The V and J ends lost 6 bases and 5 bases, in that order; junction bases with no gene match: 4. Looked up from germline, CDR1 is SNHLY and CDR2 is FYNNEI. The CDR3 runs to 14 residues. This CDR3 is CASSGTGGWTEAFF. Here the CDR3 DNA reads TGTGCCAGCAGCGGGACAGGGGGCTGGACTGAAGCTTTCTTT.

The chain recombines TRBV7-2 with TRBJ1-5; D is perhaps TRBD1 (5 bases). CDR3 length equals 14 residues. V was trimmed by 2 bases and J by 4 bases, leaving 9 bases between them. In germline, CDR1 is SGHTA, CDR2 FQGNSA. In nucleotides, the CDR3 is TGTGCCAGCAGCTTAATGGGGGGAAATCAGCCCCAGCATTTT. It encodes CASSLMGGNQPQHF. Looking up the rest from reference TRBV7-2 and TRBJ1-5 gives the full variable domain: GAGVSQSPSNKVTEKGKDVELRCDPISGHTALYWYRQSLGQGLEFLIYFQGNSAPDKSGLPSDRFSAERTGGSVSTLTIQRTQQEDSAVYLCASSLMGGNQPQHFGDGTRLSIL.

This clone has only a few counts. The chain employs TRBV5-5 and TRBJ1-5; TRBD1 might be the D (5 bases). CDR1 and CDR2 (germline): SGHKS, YYEKEE (reference sequence). The CDR3 totals 12 residues. V lost 5 bases to trimming and J lost 5 bases, with 8 bases between them. The CDR3 sequence is CASSQQDQPQHF. The CDR3 DNA reads TGTGCCAGCAGTCAACAGGATCAGCCCCAGCATTTT.

The CDR3 reads CASSELMTGGSGNTIYF. CDR3 DNA sequence: TGTGCCAGCAGTGAACTGATGACAGGGGGCTCTGGAAACACCATATATTTT. The V and J genes are TRBV6-1 and TRBJ1-3, with 9 bases aligning to TRBD1. The V gene's germline CDR1 is MNHNS and CDR2 SASEGT. Trimming at V came to 2 bases and at J to 0 bases, leaving 5 bases not matched to a gene. The CDR3 is made up of 17 amino acids.

This clone was picked up a small number of times. V is TRBV19 and J is TRBJ1-2; D possibly corresponds to TRBD1 (6 bases). CDR3 length: 13 residues. Trimming removed 3 bases at V and 5 bases at J, with 10 bases between. The V gene's germline CDR1 is LNHDA and CDR2 SQIVND (reference sequence). CDR3 region: CASSIRGAYGYTF. In DNA, the CDR3 is TGTGCCAGTAGTATCCGGGGGGCTTATGGCTACACCTTC.

The chain links TRBV5-4 to TRBJ1-2; TRBD1 aligns across 7 bases. The CDR3 has 14 amino acids. The junction had 2 bases not matched to a gene; V was cut back by 3 bases and J by 0 bases. The V gene's germline CDR1 is SGHNT and CDR2 YYREEE (reference sequence). CDR3 coding DNA: TGTGCCAGCAGCTGGGGACAGTCTAACTATGGCTACACCTTC. It encodes CASSWGQSNYGYTF.

This clone was observed once. The chain uses TRBV5-1 and TRBJ2-2; maybe TRBD1 (7 bases). The CDR3 runs 17 residues. Germline-derived CDR1 and CDR2 are SGHRS and YFSETQ. V shed 4 bases and J shed 5 bases, with 21 bases lying between them. CDR3 protein: CASSPGGIDSRTGELFF. CDR3 nucleotide sequence: TGCGCCAGCAGCCCAGGGGGGATAGACAGTCGAACCGGGGAGCTGTTTTTT. Combining the CDR3 with reference TRBV5-1 and TRBJ2-2 gives the whole variable domain KAGVTQTPRYLIKTRGQQVTLSCSPISGHRSVSWYQQTPGQGLQFLFEYFSETQRNKGNFPGRFSGRQFSNSRSEMNVSTLELGDSALYLCASSPGGIDSRTGELFFGEGSRLTVL.

This rearrangement joins TRBV4-3 to TRBJ2-7; 10 bases match TRBD1. Germline values: CDR1 LGHNA, CDR2 YSLEER. J lost 0 bases, V lost 0 bases, and 2 bases had no gene match. The CDR3 sequence is 16 residues long. The CDR3 is CASSQDRTGGSYEQYF. The CDR3, as DNA: TGCGCCAGCAGCCAAGACCGGACAGGGGGCTCCTACGAGCAGTACTTC.

There are many counts of this clone. V usage is TRBV12-5 and J usage is TRBJ2-1; D may be TRBD1 (5 bases). V was clipped by 1 base and J by 5 bases, with 9 bases between them. The CDR3 extends over 14 amino acids. Germline values: CDR1 LGHNT, CDR2 FRNRAP. CDR3 loop: CASGLGQSNNEQFF. DNA of the CDR3: TGTGCTAGTGGTTTGGGACAGTCTAACAATGAGCAGTTCTTC. The full variable domain, its missing parts supplied by reference TRBV12-5 and TRBJ2-1, is DARVTQTPRHKVTEMGQEVTMRCQPILGHNTVFWYRQTMMQGLELLAYFRNRAPLDDSGMPKDRFSAEMPDATLATLKIQPSEPRDSAVYFCASGLGQSNNEQFFGPGTRLTVL.

The chain carries TRBV30 and TRBJ1-1, with D maybe TRBD1 (6 bases). Germline V gene sequence: CDR1 GTSNPN, CDR2 SVGIG (reference sequence). V was shortened by 0 bases and J by 5 bases, with 10 bases between the two germline ends. The CDR3 runs 13 residues. The CDR3 protein is CAWSVRGATEAFF. CDR3 coding DNA: TGTGCCTGGAGTGTACGGGGGGCTACTGAAGCTTTCTTT.

J is TRBJ2-2 and V is TRBV5-4, with 10 bases fitting TRBD1. CDR3 size: 16 residues. With V trimmed by 4 bases and J by 5 bases, 8 bases remained unmatched. From germline, CDR1 is SGHNT and CDR2 YYREEE (reference sequence). The CDR3 reads CASSPTGGARTGELFF. The CDR3 coding sequence is TGTGCCAGCAGCCCGACAGGGGGCGCAAGGACCGGGGAGCTGTTTTTT.

The chain combines TRBV7-9 with TRBJ2-2, with 7 bases fitting TRBD1. The V gene end was trimmed by 5 bases and the J gene end by 6 bases; junction bases not matched to a gene: 9. Germline V gene lookup returns CDR1 SEHNR and CDR2 FQNEAQ (reference sequence). The CDR3 totals 15 residues. The CDR3 here is CASSLGTVQAGELFF. CDR3 nucleotide sequence: TGTGCCAGCAGCCTCGGGACAGTTCAGGCCGGGGAGCTGTTTTTT.

This sequence joins TRBV24-1 and TRBJ2-3, with 8 positions matching TRBD1. This CDR3 region has 15 residues. Germline V gene sequence: CDR1 KGHDR, CDR2 SFDVKD. Germline trimming cut 3 bases from V and 2 bases from J; bases unmatched to any gene: 3. DNA for the CDR3: TGTGCCACCAGTGATGGGGGACAGGCCACAGATACGCAGTATTTT. As protein: CATSDGGQATDTQYF.

Only a few counts were recorded for this clone. V is TRBV7-3 and J is TRBJ2-3, with 8 bases identical to TRBD1. This CDR3 is 14 amino acids long. In germline, CDR1 is SGHTA, CDR2 FQGTGA. With V trimmed by 6 bases and J by 3 bases, 5 bases remained unmatched. This chain's CDR3 is CASSRTGGTDTQYF. CDR3 bases: TGTGCCAGCAGTCGTACAGGGGGAACAGATACGCAGTATTTT.

The rearrangement uses TRBV2 and TRBJ2-3; 14 nucleotides agree with TRBD2. J was trimmed by 4 bases and V by 8 bases; bases with no gene match: 2. Germline loops: CDR1 SNHLY, CDR2 FYNNEI. This CDR3 spans 14 amino acids. CDR3 nucleotides: TGTGCCAGCTTGACTAGCGGGGGGGCAGATACGCAGTATTTT. Translating gives CASLTSGGADTQYF. The entire variable domain, with the rest obtained from reference TRBV2 and TRBJ2-3, is as follows: EPEVTQTPSHQVTQMGQEVILRCVPISNHLYFYWYRQILGQKVEFLVSFYNNEISEKSEIFDDQFSVERPDGSNFTLKIRSTKLEDSAMYFCASLTSGGADTQYFGPGTRLTVL.